The clone carrying this T cell receptor (beta chain) was seen more than once but under ten times. In the original analysis: Amplified reference gene primers provided the basis for estimating nucleated cell counts. Only in-frame clones appear in the TCRdb table, and some are missing; sequencing was by immunoSEQ multiplex PCR. V, J and clone size derive from that table, while D and trimming were established from the DNA sequence. The table has 250,000 to 350,000 clones, 80% to 90% seen once; the top ten hold about 3%. These data belong to a study of blood T cell repertoires in COVID-19. Study-wide background: Italy, Spain and the United States were the sources of the convalescent and acute COVID-19 samples. T cells, B-cell-depleted T cells, or PBMCs supplied cDNA or gDNA.

Germline CDR1 MDHEN, CDR2 SYDVKM. The CDR3 is 15 amino acids. Between the trimmed V and J ends, which lost 6 bases and 7 bases, there was a span of 21 bases. Sample: peripheral blood. This chain uses TRBV28 with TRBJ1-2; maybe TRBD1 (5 bases). This clonotype originated in a woman aged 30 to 39 with active or convalescent COVID-19. CDR3 sequence: CASSGLTGRQGGYTF. The CDR3 DNA reads as TGTGCCAGCAGCGGACTCACTGGGAGGCAGGGTGGCTACACCTTC.